This T cell receptor (beta chain) was recorded in a study of T cells in Graves' hyperthyroidism and ophthalmopathy. Study-wide points: In blood, most of the thyroid clonotypes expanded above 0.001 were also present.

This CDR3 contains 15 residues. Trimming pared 1 base from V and 0 bases from J, leaving 7 bases between. From germline, CDR1 is SGHTA and CDR2 FQGNSA. Each diagnosis was grounded in clinical symptoms, serum thyroxine and TRAb, thyroid ultrasound, and orbital computed tomography. Amplification yielded TCR beta CDR3 regions, with RNA transcripts as the source. Researchers ran a first-round RT-PCR on the TCR CDR3 using the HTBI primer set. TCRdb reprocessed the multiplex PCR reads via MiXCR and lists one record per CDR3 protein. Of hundreds of thousands of distinct CDR3 sequences in the sample, around 13% were seen once. This clonotype occurred many times. No antigen is known for it.

The sequenced sample was blood. The J gene is TRBJ1-5, the V gene TRBV7-2; TRBD1 is a possible D gene (5 bases). This clonotype was obtained from a woman aged 18 to 35 with Graves' hyperthyroidism. Written as DNA, the CDR3 is TGTGCCAGCAGCTTAGGCGGGGCTAGCAATCAGCCCCAGCATTTT. This codes for CASSLGGASNQPQHF.